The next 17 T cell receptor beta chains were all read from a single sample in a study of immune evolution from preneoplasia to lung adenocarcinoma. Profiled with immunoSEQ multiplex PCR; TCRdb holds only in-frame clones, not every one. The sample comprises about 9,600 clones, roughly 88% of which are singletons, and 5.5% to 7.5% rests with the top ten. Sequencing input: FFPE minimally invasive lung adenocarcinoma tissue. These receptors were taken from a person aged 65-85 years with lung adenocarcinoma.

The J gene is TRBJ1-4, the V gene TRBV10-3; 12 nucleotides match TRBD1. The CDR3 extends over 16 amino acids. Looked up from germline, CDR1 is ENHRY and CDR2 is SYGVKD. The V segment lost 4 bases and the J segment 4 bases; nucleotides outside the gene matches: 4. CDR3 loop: CAISAGQGALNEKLFF. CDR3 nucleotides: TGTGCCATCAGTGCGGGACAGGGGGCCCTTAATGAAAAACTGTTTTTT.

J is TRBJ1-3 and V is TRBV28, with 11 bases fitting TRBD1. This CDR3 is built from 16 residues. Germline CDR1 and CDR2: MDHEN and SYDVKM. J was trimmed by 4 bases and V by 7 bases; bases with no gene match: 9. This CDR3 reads CASTVAGQGEGNTIYF. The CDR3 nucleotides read TGTGCCAGCACCGTAGCGGGACAGGGGGAAGGAAACACCATATATTTT.

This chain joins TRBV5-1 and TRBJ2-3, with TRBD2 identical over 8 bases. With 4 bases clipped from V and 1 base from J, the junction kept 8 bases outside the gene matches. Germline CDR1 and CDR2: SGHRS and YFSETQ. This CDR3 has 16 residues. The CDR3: CASSPRSGGRTDTQYF. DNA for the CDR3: TGCGCCAGCAGCCCACGGAGCGGGGGCCGCACAGATACGCAGTATTTT.

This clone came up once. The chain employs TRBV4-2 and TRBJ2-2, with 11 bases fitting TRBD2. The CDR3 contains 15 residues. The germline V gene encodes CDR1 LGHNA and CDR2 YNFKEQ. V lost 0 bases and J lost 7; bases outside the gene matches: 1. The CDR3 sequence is CASSQDLAGGGELFF. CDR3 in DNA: TGTGCCAGCAGCCAAGATCTAGCGGGGGGCGGGGAGCTGTTTTTT.

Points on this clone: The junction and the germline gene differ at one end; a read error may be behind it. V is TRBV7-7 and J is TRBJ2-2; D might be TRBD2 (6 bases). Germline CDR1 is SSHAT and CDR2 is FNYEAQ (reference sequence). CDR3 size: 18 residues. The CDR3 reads CASSLAVRSGRHTGELFF. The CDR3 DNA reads TGTGCTAGCAGCTTAGCGGTTAGAAGCGGGCGGCACACCGGGGAGCTGTTTTTT.

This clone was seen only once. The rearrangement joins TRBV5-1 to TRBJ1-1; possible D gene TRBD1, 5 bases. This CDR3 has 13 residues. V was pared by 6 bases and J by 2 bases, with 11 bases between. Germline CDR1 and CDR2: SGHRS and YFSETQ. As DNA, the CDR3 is TGCGCCAGCATGGCAGGGACCAACACTGAAGCTTTCTTT. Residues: CASMAGTNTEAFF.

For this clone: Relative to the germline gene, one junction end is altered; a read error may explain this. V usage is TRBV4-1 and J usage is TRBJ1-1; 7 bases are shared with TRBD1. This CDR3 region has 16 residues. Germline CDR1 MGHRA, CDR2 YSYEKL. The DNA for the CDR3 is TGCGCCAGCAGCCAAACCAGGGGGTACGTGAACACTAAAGCTTTCTTT. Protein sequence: CASSQTRGYVNTKAFF.

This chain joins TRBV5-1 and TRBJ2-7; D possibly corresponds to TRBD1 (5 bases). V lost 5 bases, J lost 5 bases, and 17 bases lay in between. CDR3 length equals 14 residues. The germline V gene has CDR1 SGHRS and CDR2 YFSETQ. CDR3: CASSQRIQGNEQYF. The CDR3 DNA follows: TGCGCCAGCAGTCAAAGGATTCAGGGTAACGAGCAGTACTTC.

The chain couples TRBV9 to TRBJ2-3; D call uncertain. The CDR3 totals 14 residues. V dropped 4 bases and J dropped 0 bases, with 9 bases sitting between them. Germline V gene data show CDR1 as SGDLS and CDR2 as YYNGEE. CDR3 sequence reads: CASSTRKSTDTQYF. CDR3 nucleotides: TGTGCCAGCAGCACCCGAAAAAGCACAGATACGCAGTATTTT.

This CDR3 reads CASSSPGHARYTEAFF. For the CDR3, the DNA is TGTGCCAGCAGCTCCCCCGGACATGCCCGATACACTGAAGCTTTCTTT. The V and J genes are TRBV7-2 and TRBJ1-1, with a possible D match to TRBD1 (5 bases). This CDR3 is built from 16 residues. Trimming cost V 4 bases and J 3 bases, with 18 bases left between them. The germline V gene encodes CDR1 SGHTA and CDR2 FQGNSA.

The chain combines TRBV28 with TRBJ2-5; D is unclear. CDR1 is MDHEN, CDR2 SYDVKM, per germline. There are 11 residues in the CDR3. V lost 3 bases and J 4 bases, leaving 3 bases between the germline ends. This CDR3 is CASSFGETQYF. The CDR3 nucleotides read TGTGCCAGCAGTTTCGGAGAGACCCAGTACTTC.

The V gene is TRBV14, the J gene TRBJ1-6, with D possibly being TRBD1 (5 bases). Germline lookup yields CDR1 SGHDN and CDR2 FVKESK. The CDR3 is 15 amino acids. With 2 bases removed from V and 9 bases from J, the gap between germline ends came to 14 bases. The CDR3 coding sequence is TGTGCCAGCAGCCAATATGCAGGGTTTGGTTCACCCCTCCACTTT. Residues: CASSQYAGFGSPLHF.

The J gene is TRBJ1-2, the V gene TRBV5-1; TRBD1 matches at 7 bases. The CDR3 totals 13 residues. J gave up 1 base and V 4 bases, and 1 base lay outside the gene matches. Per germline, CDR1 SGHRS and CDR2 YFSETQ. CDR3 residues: CASSGTVNYGYTF. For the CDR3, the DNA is TGCGCCAGCAGCGGGACAGTTAACTATGGCTACACCTTC.

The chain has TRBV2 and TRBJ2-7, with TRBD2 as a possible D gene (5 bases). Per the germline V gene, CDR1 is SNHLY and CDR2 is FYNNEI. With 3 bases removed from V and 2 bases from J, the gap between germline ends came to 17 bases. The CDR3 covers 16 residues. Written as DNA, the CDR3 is TGTGCCAGCAGTGACCGGGTCGGGCAGCGGACCTACGAGCAGTACTTC. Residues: CASSDRVGQRTYEQYF.

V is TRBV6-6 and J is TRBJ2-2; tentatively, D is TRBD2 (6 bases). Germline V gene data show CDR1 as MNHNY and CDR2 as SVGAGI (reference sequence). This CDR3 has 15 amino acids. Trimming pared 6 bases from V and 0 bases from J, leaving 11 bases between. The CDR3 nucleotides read TGTGCCAGCAGATACGGGGGAGCGAACACCGGGGAGCTGTTTTTT. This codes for CASRYGGANTGELFF.

The CDR3 DNA sequence: TGTGCCAGCAGCGTAGGGTCCGCTGACGTTCGGAACACTGAAGCTTTCTTT. Translation: CASSVGSADVRNTEAFF. The chain carries TRBV9 and TRBJ1-1; D gene unclear. The germline gives CDR1 SGDLS, CDR2 YYNGEE. With 0 bases removed from V and 1 base from J, the gap between germline ends came to 16 bases. This CDR3 contains 17 residues.

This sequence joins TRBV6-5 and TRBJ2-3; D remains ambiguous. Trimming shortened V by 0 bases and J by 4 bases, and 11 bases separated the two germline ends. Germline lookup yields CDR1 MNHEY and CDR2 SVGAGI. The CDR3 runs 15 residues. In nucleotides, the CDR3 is TGTGCCAGCAGTTACTCGACACCTACCCCAGATACGCAGTATTTT. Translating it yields CASSYSTPTPDTQYF.